This TCR beta chain is drawn from a study of T cell repertoires in cytomegalovirus infection. The CDR3 contains 14 residues. In germline, CDR1 is LGHNT, CDR2 FRNRAP. With 4 bases clipped from V and 3 bases from J, the junction kept 4 bases outside the gene matches. A few counts support this clonotype. Each CDR3 protein gets one entry after TCRdb re-called the reads with MiXCR. This table holds approximately 750,000 distinct CDR3 sequences, 35% found once. The receptor was isolated from a human donor in good health (CMV status not recorded). Some clones in this sample may be carry-over from other donors' samples. V and J are TRBV12-5 and TRBJ2-7; TRBD1 matches at 9 bases. Material for sequencing was PBMCs. The CDR3 DNA follows: TGTGCTAGTGGTTACTTGACAGGGGGCTACGAGCAGTACTTC. It encodes CASGYLTGGYEQYF.